Below, one T cell receptor beta chain is given with its context. Its antigen remains unknown. CDR1 and CDR2 from the germline V gene are SGHAT and FQNNGV. V was trimmed by 1 base and J by 4 bases, leaving 7 bases between them. CDR3 length: 13 amino acids. The repertoire was sequenced with immunoSEQ multiplex PCR; TCRdb's copy has only in-frame clones and lacks some. The repertoire consists of some 70,000 clones, with about 89% occurring once and the leading ten covering over 2%. This record comes from a study of OX40 agonist ivuxolimab in advanced cancers. Overall study: Eligibility rules accepted prior anti-PD-1, anti-PD-L1 or anti-CTLA-4 therapy, and 30% to 40% had some. Points from the study as a whole: Clonal expansion from baseline to week 6 occurred in both CD4+ and CD8+ T cells. Among expanded peripheral T cells, antigen specificity went undetermined.

The gene calls are TRBV11-2 and TRBJ1-2; no firm D call. This specimen was CD4+ or CD8+ T cells sorted from blood, taken in a trial of the OX40 agonist ivuxolimab. This TCR was recovered from an adult with an advanced solid tumor such as melanoma, head and neck, liver or kidney cancer. Here the CDR3 DNA reads TGTGCCAGCAGCTTAGGGCAGACCTATGGCTACACCTTC. Translation gives CASSLGQTYGYTF.